This TCR beta chain was sequenced for a study of T cells after yellow fever vaccination. Whole-study results and caveats: It was a weaker secondary response, yet one that peaked faster, at day 5 versus 15.

Germline values: CDR1 LGHNA, CDR2 YSLEER. The CDR3 loop spans 18 amino acids. Trimming removed 1 base from V and 7 bases from J; junction bases left unmatched: 11. A remark on this clonotype: No antigen is known for it.

TCRdb independently ran MiXCR on the 5' RACE reads; one entry per CDR3 protein. This sample has 620,000 or so distinct CDR3 sequences; less than 20% occur once, and the top ten carry approximately 15%. The chain carries TRBV4-3 and TRBJ2-2; 11 positions agree with TRBD1. This TCR was recovered from a young man who received the YFV17D yellow fever vaccine. Material: PBMCs, obtained around 5 days after the first yellow fever vaccination. CDR3 DNA: TGCGCCAGCAGCCAAGCTCACCGGACAGGGGGCAAGGGCGGGGAGCTGTTTTTT. Encoded protein: CASSQAHRTGGKGGELFF.